The rows below give T cell receptor beta chains drawn from one sample of a study of blood T cell repertoires in COVID-19. Assay used: immunoSEQ multiplex PCR; TCRdb lists only in-frame clones, some missing. The repertoire holds some 21,000 clones, with 86% as singletons. Sequenced sample: peripheral blood. The receptor set was obtained from a man between 50 and 59 years old with active COVID-19. CDR3s include the opening cysteine and the closing phenylalanine or tryptophan. The D gene is left open where the match is weak. Size is omitted from some rows. Given values are once, few, many or a class for expanded clones.

>TRBJ1-1|TRBV6-2/TRBV6-3|few|.
CASSYIVNTEAFF
TGTGCCAGCAGTTATATCGTGAACACTGAAGCTTTCTTT
>TRBJ2-3|TRBV7-9|.|.
CASSLGSQGFVPTDTQYF
TGTGCCAGCAGCTTAGGCTCGCAGGGATTTGTTCCCACAGATACGCAGTATTTT
>TRBJ2-2|TRBV6-5|.|.
CASSLEITGELFF
TGTGCCAGCAGCCTTGAGATCACCGGGGAGCTGTTTTTT
>TRBJ2-2|TRBV19|.|TRBD2
CASSGLAGVGGELFF
TGTGCCAGTAGCGGACTAGCGGGGGTAGGGGGGGAGCTGTTTTTT
>TRBJ2-5|TRBV11-3|.|.
CASSFGPSETQYF
TGTGCCAGCAGCTTTGGCCCCTCAGAGACCCAGTACTTC
>TRBJ2-5|TRBV2|.|TRBD2
CASNTGLAGKTQYF
TGTGCCAGCAATACAGGACTAGCGGGAAAGACCCAGTACTTC
>TRBJ1-2|TRBV27|.|TRBD1
CASTLTTGGDYGYTF
TGTGCCAGCACTTTAACGACAGGGGGTGACTATGGCTACACCTTC
>TRBJ2-5|TRBV18|.|TRBD2
CASSPGLAGGETQYF
TGTGCCAGCTCACCGGGACTAGCGGGGGGAGAGACCCAGTACTTC
>TRBJ2-2|TRBV2|.|.
CASSEEGAMPGELFF
TGTGCCAGCAGTGAGGAGGGGGCAATGCCCGGGGAGCTGTTTTTT
>TRBJ1-2|TRBV21-1|.|.
CASRSTGEHGYTF
TGTGCCAGCAGGTCTACAGGGGAGCATGGCTACACCTTC
>TRBJ2-5|TRBV6-5|.|TRBD2
CASSGTSGGQETQYF
TGTGCCAGCAGCGGGACTAGCGGTGGTCAAGAGACCCAGTACTTC
>TRBJ2-7|TRBV6-5|.|.
CASSLKASSYEQYF
TGTGCCTCCTCCCTGAAAGCTAGCTCCTACGAGCAGTACTTC
>TRBJ2-1|TRBV9|.|.
CASSVGPGDEQFF
TGTGCCAGCAGCGTGGGACCGGGGGATGAGCAGTTCTTC
>TRBJ2-7|TRBV19|.|TRBD1
CASSPGTGLSYEQYF
TGTGCCAGTAGTCCAGGGACAGGCCTCTCCTACGAGCAGTACTTC
>TRBJ1-1|TRBV9|.|.
CASSDPGENTEAFF
TGTGCCAGCAGCGACCCGGGAGAGAACACTGAAGCTTTCTTT
>TRBJ2-3|TRBV7-2|.|.
CASSTQSTDTQYF
TGTGCCAGCAGCACCCAGAGCACAGATACGCAGTATTTT
>TRBJ2-1|TRBV6-6|.|.
CASSYSVGSSYNEQFF
TGTGCCAGCAGTTACTCGGTAGGGAGCTCCTACAATGAGCAGTTCTTC
>TRBJ1-4|TRBV19|.|TRBD1
CASSAQGSTNEKLFF
TGTGCCAGTAGTGCACAGGGGTCAACTAATGAAAAACTGTTTTTT
>TRBJ1-2|TRBV11-2|once|TRBD1
CASSATQGSYGYTF
TGTGCCAGCAGCGCCACACAGGGGTCGTATGGCTACACCTTC
>TRBJ2-7|TRBV3-1/TRBV3-2|.|TRBD2
CASSQGDYQFYEQYF
TGTGCCAGCAGCCAAGGGGACTATCAGTTCTACGAGCAGTACTTC
>TRBJ2-1|TRBV4-1|.|TRBD1
CASRQPGQGFNNEQFF
TGCGCCAGCAGGCAACCGGGACAGGGCTTTAACAATGAGCAGTTCTTC
>TRBJ2-5|TRBV6-1|.|.
CASSEVRGETQYF
TGTGCCAGCAGTGAAGTAAGGGGAGAGACCCAGTACTTC
>TRBJ1-1|TRBV30|.|.
CAWTPSTGPRNTEAFF
TGTGCCTGGACTCCGTCGACAGGACCCAGGAACACTGAAGCTTTCTTT
>TRBJ2-5|TRBV12-5|.|.
CASVQLGQETQYF
TGTGCTAGTGTCCAACTAGGGCAAGAGACCCAGTACTTC
>TRBJ1-1|TRBV27|.|TRBD1
CASSLDRVSTEAFF
TGTGCCAGCAGTTTGGACAGGGTAAGCACTGAAGCTTTCTTT
>TRBJ2-7|TRBV6-5|.|TRBD2
CASSLFSGESSYEQYF
TGTGCCAGCAGTTTATTTAGCGGGGAGAGCTCCTACGAGCAGTACTTC
>TRBJ2-7|TRBV6-6|.|TRBD1
CASSYGWTGFDEQYF
TGTGCCAGCAGTTACGGCTGGACAGGATTCGACGAGCAGTACTTC
>TRBJ2-7|TRBV13|.|TRBD1
CASTRDRGYEQYF
TGTGCCAGCACCCGGGACAGGGGGTACGAGCAGTACTTC
>TRBJ2-1|TRBV14|once|.
CASSPSPGYEQFF
TGTGCCAGCAGCCCCTCTCCGGGGTATGAGCAGTTCTTC
>TRBJ2-1|TRBV5-1|.|.
CASSATTANNEQFF
TGCGCCAGCAGCGCCACGACAGCAAACAATGAGCAGTTCTTC
>TRBJ2-7|TRBV4-1|.|.
CASSQDGRFYEQYF
TGCGCCAGCAGCCAAGATGGCAGGTTCTACGAGCAGTACTTC
>TRBJ1-1|TRBV7-3|.|TRBD1
CASSPNSGTGGTEAFF
TGTGCCAGCAGCCCGAATTCCGGGACAGGGGGCACTGAAGCTTTCTTT
>TRBJ2-7|TRBV5-1|.|TRBD1
CASSLTTGVSYEQYF
TGCGCCAGCAGCTTGACGACAGGGGTTAGCTACGAGCAGTACTTC
>TRBJ1-2|TRBV18|.|.
CASSPPPREGYTF
TGTGCCAGCTCACCACCCCCGCGGGAGGGCTACACCTTC
>TRBJ1-4|TRBV4-1|once|.
CASSQGGLVANEKLFF
TGCGCCAGCAGCCAAGGGGGGCTCGTAGCTAATGAAAAACTGTTTTTT
>TRBJ2-1|TRBV18|.|.
CASSPRAPGQHYNEQFF
TGTGCCAGCTCACCACGGGCTCCTGGGCAACATTACAATGAGCAGTTCTTC